The clone carrying this T cell receptor beta chain has a count of ten or more. Its antigen is not known. The entry originates in a study of blood T cells in healthy people across ages. The wider study: About one barcoded beta molecule per two T cells came from capture by template switching.

The study's findings and limits: The long-lived group displayed more naive CD4+ cells, plus higher diversity, than the aged donors did. It was not possible, with unsorted PBMCs, to conclusively compare naive and antigen-experienced cells.

The use of a sample-barcoded 5' primer and a J-beta primer mix characterized a second PCR of roughly 7 to 12 cycles. Each CDR3 protein gets one entry after TCRdb re-called the 5' RACE reads with MiXCR. Of 550,000 to 650,000 distinct CDR3 sequences in the sample, under 30% were seen once. Trimming cost V 6 bases and J 3 bases, with 14 bases left between them. CDR1 and CDR2 (germline): ENHRY, SYGVKD. The CDR3 extends over 14 amino acids. The clonotype originates from an elderly woman in good health. V and J are TRBV10-3 and TRBJ1-2, with TRBD1 as a possible D gene (5 bases). Sequences were obtained from blood. The CDR3 DNA is TGTGCCATCAGGAGGGACCCTTACGACTATGGCTACACCTTC. Protein product: CAIRRDPYDYGYTF.